Each of the 29 T cell receptor beta chains below was sequenced from the same sample in a study of control samples from healthy donors and cancer patients. Sequenced by immunoSEQ multiplex PCR; TCRdb stores in-frame clones only, minus some. The sample holds approximately 66,000 clones, about 90% seen once. Specimen: PBMCs. The receptors stem from a man between 60 and 75 years old with colorectal cancer.

The chain joins TRBV29-1 to TRBJ2-3; 8 positions agree with TRBD2. The J segment lost 4 bases and the V segment lost 6 bases, leaving 9 bases of the junction unmatched. The germline V gene encodes CDR1 SQVTM and CDR2 ANQGSEA. CDR3 size: 14 residues. DNA of the CDR3: TGCAGCGTCCTTCCGGGACTAGGATCAGATACGCAGTATTTT. Residues: CSVLPGLGSDTQYF.

The chain employs TRBV18 and TRBJ2-7; 8 positions match TRBD1. There are 14 residues in the CDR3. Germline CDR1 reads KGHSH; CDR2 reads LQKENI. V was clipped by 5 bases and J by 0 bases; unmatched bases: 3. The CDR3 spells CASSEGTGSYEQYF. In DNA, the CDR3 is TGTGCCAGCTCAGAAGGGACAGGCTCCTACGAGCAGTACTTC.

This clone was seen a single time. V is TRBV28 and J is TRBJ2-5; D unclear. Germline CDR1 and CDR2: MDHEN and SYDVKM. V gave up 7 bases and J gave up 0 bases, with 9 bases separating them. CDR3 length: 13 residues. In nucleotides, the CDR3 is TGTGCCAGCACCCCTGGCCACCAAGAGACCCAGTACTTC. It is translated as CASTPGHQETQYF. Full variable domain (rest looked up from reference TRBV28 and TRBJ2-5): DVKVTQSSRYLVKRTGEKVFLECVQDMDHENMFWYRQDPGLGLRLIYFSYDVKMKEKGDIPEGYSVSREKKERFSLILESASTNQTSMYLCASTPGHQETQYFGPGTRLLVL.

This rearrangement joins TRBV5-4 to TRBJ2-5; 13 bases agree with TRBD2. V shed 1 base and J 2 bases; nucleotides not matched to a gene: 2. Germline CDR1 reads SGHNT; CDR2 reads YYREEE (reference sequence). The CDR3 contains 16 residues. The CDR3: CASSLWTSGGQETQYF. In nucleotides, the CDR3 is TGTGCCAGCAGCTTGTGGACTAGCGGGGGACAAGAGACCCAGTACTTC. Complete variable domain (other parts from reference TRBV5-4 and TRBJ2-5): ETGVTQSPTHLIKTRGQQVTLRCSSQSGHNTVSWYQQALGQGPQFIFQYYREEENGRGNFPPRFSGLQFPNYSSELNVNALELDDSALYLCASSLWTSGGQETQYFGPGTRLLVL.

The V gene is TRBV11-1, the J gene TRBJ2-5; 8 bases line up with TRBD2. From germline, CDR1 is SGHAT and CDR2 FQDESV (reference sequence). The CDR3 length is 13 residues. The trim removed 4 bases at V and 5 bases at J, leaving 3 bases unmatched. CDR3 bases: TGTGCCAGCAGCTCGGGACTAGGGGAGACCCAGTACTTC. This sequence encodes CASSSGLGETQYF.

This rearrangement joins TRBV30 to TRBJ1-1; 7 bases are shared with TRBD1. V shed 0 bases and J 2 bases; nucleotides not matched to a gene: 3. This CDR3 is 14 amino acids long. Germline V gene sequence: CDR1 GTSNPN, CDR2 SVGIG (reference sequence). The CDR3 spells CAWSVAGGNTEAFF. The CDR3 region has the DNA TGTGCCTGGAGTGTAGCAGGGGGTAACACTGAAGCTTTCTTT. Looking up the rest from reference TRBV30 and TRBJ1-1 gives the full variable domain: SQTIHQWPATLVQPVGSPLSLECTVEGTSNPNLYWYRQAAGRGLQLLFYSVGIGQISSEVPQNLSASRPQDRQFILSSKKLLLSDSGFYLCAWSVAGGNTEAFFGQGTRLTVV.

The CDR3 DNA follows: TGTGCCAGCAGTAGCGTGGGCGGGGAGCTGTTTTTT. Its protein is CASSSVGGELFF. The gene calls are TRBV12-3 or TRBV12-4 and TRBJ2-2; D unclear. Trimming shortened V by 5 bases and J by 7 bases, and 8 bases separated the two germline ends. This CDR3 has 12 amino acids.

A note on this clone: Compared with germline, one end of the junction differs, possibly owing to a read error. The chain uses TRBV28 and TRBJ2-3; a possible D gene is TRBD2 (5 bases). Germline CDR1 reads MDHEN; CDR2 reads SYDVKM. The CDR3 has 12 amino acids. The CDR3 sequence is CASSLRASGGFF. The CDR3 nucleotides read TGTGCCAGCAGTTTAAGGGCTTCGGGCGGGTTTTTT.

This chain uses TRBV11-2 with TRBJ2-2, with unresolved D. Germline CDR1 reads SGHAT; CDR2 reads FQNNGV. V was pared by 3 bases and J by 0 bases, with 8 bases between. The CDR3 extends over 15 amino acids. The CDR3 bases are TGTGCCAGCAGCTTCACAAGCCCGAACACCGGGGAGCTGTTTTTT. Its protein product is CASSFTSPNTGELFF.

The chain couples TRBV6-6 to TRBJ2-2; the D gene is possibly TRBD1 (6 bases). Germline V gene data show CDR1 as MNHNY and CDR2 as SVGAGI (reference sequence). Trimming left V 8 bases short and J 0 bases short, with 10 bases between. The CDR3 covers 14 residues. The CDR3 DNA sequence: TGTGCCAGCCTTCACAGGGCGAACACCGGGGAGCTGTTTTTT. It encodes CASLHRANTGELFF.

CDR3 sequence (DNA): TGTGCCAGCAGTTACGAAGTTGGGACTAGCTCTGCGCAGTATTTT. Translated, it gives CASSYEVGTSSAQYF. This rearrangement joins TRBV6-5 to TRBJ2-3; 9 nucleotides line up with TRBD2. V lost 2 bases, J lost 10 bases, and 10 bases stayed unmatched. CDR3 length equals 15 residues. In germline, CDR1 is MNHEY, CDR2 SVGAGI.

V is TRBV3-1 (or the pseudogene TRBV3-2) and J is TRBJ2-3; D not resolved. This CDR3 contains 16 residues. V was pared by 1 base and J by 3 bases, with 14 bases between. CDR1 and CDR2 from the germline V gene are LGHDT and YNNKEL (reference sequence). The CDR3 DNA sequence: TGTGCCAGCAGCCAAGGACCCCTGACTGAAACAGATACGCAGTATTTT. This gives the protein CASSQGPLTETDTQYF.

The rearrangement joins TRBV4-1 to TRBJ2-7; TRBD1 might be the D (5 bases). Germline CDR1 MGHRA, CDR2 YSYEKL. Trimming removed 3 bases at V and 0 bases at J, with 12 bases between. There are 15 residues in the CDR3. CDR3 sequence reads: CASSHGRQSSYEQYF. The DNA for the CDR3 is TGCGCCAGCAGCCATGGCCGACAGAGCTCCTACGAGCAGTACTTC.

J is TRBJ2-7 and V is TRBV10-3; the match to TRBD1 covers 8 bases. The V gene's germline CDR1 is ENHRY and CDR2 SYGVKD. This CDR3 region has 14 residues. V gave up 10 bases and J gave up 5 bases; unmatched junction bases: 13. CDR3 region: CATKVAGGGHEQYF. The CDR3 DNA follows: TGTGCCACTAAAGTGGCAGGGGGCGGCCACGAGCAGTACTTC.

This chain joins TRBV11-3 and TRBJ2-7; 7 bases align to TRBD2. The CDR3 length is 16 residues. V gave up 5 bases and J gave up 0 bases; unmatched junction bases: 10. Germline assignment: CDR1 SGHNT and CDR2 YENEEA. CDR3 nucleotides: TGTGCCAGCAGCCCCCTTGAGGGACTATACTCCTACGAGCAGTACTTC. This gives the protein CASSPLEGLYSYEQYF.

The V call is TRBV10-3, the J call TRBJ2-3, with 16 positions matching TRBD2. CDR1 and CDR2 (germline): ENHRY, SYGVKD. The V and J ends lost 5 bases and 3 bases, in that order; junction bases with no gene match: 11. This CDR3 comprises 19 residues. In nucleotides, the CDR3 is TGTGCCATCAGTTCCACCCCCGGGACTAGCGGGGGGGCAACAGATACGCAGTATTTT. It yields the protein CAISSTPGTSGGATDTQYF.

The rearrangement joins TRBV9 to TRBJ1-3, with D uncertain. The germline V gene has CDR1 SGDLS and CDR2 YYNGEE. CDR3 length: 13 residues. Trimming cost V 0 bases and J 12 bases, with 13 bases left between them. This CDR3 reads CASSVEVGTGIYF. The CDR3, as DNA: TGTGCCAGCAGCGTAGAGGTGGGAACGGGCATATATTTT.

For the CDR3, the DNA is TGCGCCAGCAGCTTGACCGCCGGGACAGGGGGCGTTCGAGAGACCCAGTACTTC. Residues: CASSLTAGTGGVRETQYF. This chain uses TRBV5-1 with TRBJ2-5, with TRBD1 matching 12 bases. Per the germline V gene, CDR1 is SGHRS and CDR2 is YFSETQ. V shed 1 base and J 4 bases; nucleotides not matched to a gene: 11. The CDR3 extends over 18 amino acids.

The chain uses TRBV2 and TRBJ1-3; D unclear. This CDR3 contains 13 residues. Looked up from germline, CDR1 is SNHLY and CDR2 is FYNNEI. The V and J ends lost 8 bases and 4 bases respectively, with 12 bases between them. CDR3 in amino acids: CASAPSAGNTIYF. In DNA, the CDR3 is TGTGCCAGCGCACCTTCGGCGGGAAACACCATATATTTT.

The rearrangement uses TRBV7-2 and TRBJ2-1, with 14 bases fitting TRBD2. This CDR3 region has 18 residues. The germline CDR1 and CDR2 sequences are SGHTA and FQGNSA. With V trimmed by 5 bases and J by 0 bases, 6 bases remained unmatched. The CDR3 coding sequence is TGTGCCAGCAGCCCGGGACTAGCGGGGGCAAGCTCCTACAATGAGCAGTTCTTC. This sequence encodes CASSPGLAGASSYNEQFF.

The chain recombines TRBV9 with TRBJ2-2, with 13 nucleotides matching TRBD2. The V and J ends lost 7 bases and 0 bases, in that order; junction bases with no gene match: 6. From germline, CDR1 is SGDLS and CDR2 YYNGEE. The CDR3 consists of 17 residues. DNA for the CDR3: TGTGCCAGCGCCGGGACTAGCGGGGAGACGAACACCGGGGAGCTGTTTTTT. This codes for CASAGTSGETNTGELFF. Variable domain in full (rest from reference TRBV9 and TRBJ2-2): DSGVTQTPKHLITATGQRVTLRCSPRSGDLSVYWYQQSLDQGLQFLIQYYNGEERAKGNILERFSAQQFPDLHSELNLSSLELGDSALYFCASAGTSGETNTGELFFGEGSRLTVL.

The V call is TRBV13, the J call TRBJ1-6; 8 positions match TRBD1. Germline CDR1 is PRHDT and CDR2 is FYEKMQ (reference sequence). The trim removed 5 bases at V and 4 bases at J, leaving 1 base unmatched. This CDR3 has 14 amino acids. The CDR3 DNA reads TGTGCCAGCAGCGACAGGGGTTATAATTCACCCCTCCACTTT. Residues: CASSDRGYNSPLHF.

This chain links TRBV4-1 with TRBJ2-7; D gene ambiguous. Trimming removed 2 bases at V and 2 bases at J, with 10 bases between. The germline V gene encodes CDR1 MGHRA and CDR2 YSYEKL. This CDR3 has 14 amino acids. CDR3 sequence: CASSQSAETYEQYF. The CDR3 DNA reads TGCGCCAGCAGCCAATCCGCAGAGACCTACGAGCAGTACTTC.

This rearrangement joins TRBV25-1 to TRBJ2-7; the match to TRBD1 covers 11 bases. CDR1 MGHDK and CDR2 SYGVNS come from the germline V gene. Trimming at V came to 2 bases and at J to 4 bases, leaving 4 bases not matched to a gene. This CDR3 is 15 amino acids long. The CDR3 DNA sequence: TGTGCCAGCAGTGAAAGGACAGGGGGCTTGTACGAGCAGTACTTC. Its translation: CASSERTGGLYEQYF.

The gene calls are TRBV5-1 and TRBJ1-5, with D unclear. The V end was cut by 0 bases, the J end by 6 bases, with 7 bases between. The germline gives CDR1 SGHRS, CDR2 YFSETQ. This CDR3 contains 13 residues. The CDR3 region has the DNA TGCGCCAGCAGCTTGGTGGGCGGTCAGCCCCAGCATTTT. Translating it yields CASSLVGGQPQHF.

The chain links TRBV10-1 to TRBJ1-1, with 8 bases fitting TRBD1. This CDR3 has 17 residues. Per germline, CDR1 WNHNN and CDR2 SYGVQD (reference sequence). J gave up 4 bases and V 3 bases, and 13 bases lay outside the gene matches. The CDR3 DNA follows: TGCGCCAGCAGTGAAAGTCAGGGGGCCCGCGGGCGCACTGAAGCTTTCTTT. Protein product: CASSESQGARGRTEAFF.

The rearrangement uses TRBV10-3 and TRBJ2-7; D possibly corresponds to TRBD1 (7 bases). Trimming left V 5 bases short and J 4 bases short, with 18 bases between. The CDR3 consists of 15 residues. CDR1 and CDR2 from the germline V gene are ENHRY and SYGVKD. In DNA form, the CDR3 reads TGTGCCATCAGTACCGAGGGCAGGGGGAGGTACGAGCAGTACTTC. Its protein product is CAISTEGRGRYEQYF.

The rearrangement joins TRBV10-3 to TRBJ1-2, with a tentative D call TRBD1 (6 bases). Germline values: CDR1 ENHRY, CDR2 SYGVKD. The CDR3 is made up of 15 amino acids. V lost 6 bases and J 0 bases, leaving 14 bases between the germline ends. The CDR3 region has the DNA TGTGCCATCAGGGAGACAGGTGTAGCTAACTATGGCTACACCTTC. Protein product: CAIRETGVANYGYTF.

The genes are TRBV11-2 and TRBJ2-2; 9 bases fit TRBD2. From germline, CDR1 is SGHAT and CDR2 FQNNGV. With V trimmed by 4 bases and J by 6 bases, 6 bases remained unmatched. The CDR3 covers 15 residues. The CDR3 nucleotides are TGTGCCAGCAGCTCAATAGCGGGGGAGGCCGGGGAGCTGTTTTTT. Translation: CASSSIAGEAGELFF.